The 11 T cell receptor beta chains listed next were all sequenced from one sample in a study of CD8+CD57+ T cells in acquired aplastic anemia. TCR beta VDJ and CDR3 were profiled, and genomic DNA was the template. TCRdb reprocessed the reads with MiXCR, giving one entry per CDR3 protein. The sample holds under 200,000 distinct CDR3 sequences, 64% seen once. Material: sorted CD4+, CD8+, or CD8+CD57+ T cells (not recorded which) from PBMCs. The receptors were gathered from a human donor with severe aplastic anemia or a healthy control (not recorded which).

V usage is TRBV19 and J usage is TRBJ1-2; D may be TRBD1 (5 bases). The V end lost 7 bases, the J end lost 7 bases, and 16 bases lay between the germline ends. Germline V lookup: CDR1 LNHDA, CDR2 SQIVND (reference sequence). The CDR3 extends over 13 amino acids. The CDR3 DNA reads TGTGCCAGTACCCCTTGGGGGGAAGTTGGCTACACCTTC. It translates to CASTPWGEVGYTF. The full variable domain, in which reference TRBV19 and TRBJ1-2 provide the parts outside the CDR3, is DGGITQSPKYLFRKEGQNVTLSCEQNLNHDAMYWYRQDPGQGLRLIYYSQIVNDFQKGDIAEGYSVSREKKESFPLTVTSAQKNPTAFYLCASTPWGEVGYTFGSGTRLTVV.

This clonotype has at least ten counts. V and J are TRBV6-1 and TRBJ2-7, with D possibly TRBD1 on 6 matching bases. CDR3 length: 16 amino acids. Trimming left V 0 bases short and J 0 bases short, with 12 bases between. The germline V gene encodes CDR1 MNHNS and CDR2 SASEGT. In nucleotides, the CDR3 is TGTGCCAGCAGTGAAGCGGCCAGGGGAGCCTCCTACGAGCAGTACTTC. This encodes CASSEAARGASYEQYF.

This chain joins TRBV20-1 and TRBJ2-3; tentatively, D is TRBD2 (5 bases). CDR1 and CDR2 from the germline V gene are DFQATT and SNEGSKA (reference sequence). The CDR3 length is 19 residues. The V and J ends lost 0 bases and 0 bases respectively, with 22 bases between them. This CDR3 reads CSARDLSEYGKGSTDTQYF. CDR3 bases: TGCAGTGCTAGAGATTTATCGGAGTACGGGAAAGGCAGCACAGATACGCAGTATTTT.

The CDR3, as DNA: TGCAGTCTAAGCCCCCGCCCTACCTACAATGAGCAGTTCTTC. It yields the protein CSLSPRPTYNEQFF. The genes are TRBV20-1 and TRBJ2-1; D not resolved. Germline CDR1 is DFQATT and CDR2 is SNEGSKA (reference sequence). The CDR3 sequence is 14 residues long. V shed 8 bases and J shed 2 bases, with 16 bases lying between them.

A single count supports this clonotype. V is TRBV24-1 and J is TRBJ2-3; unclear D gene. The CDR3 length is 13 residues. With 5 bases removed from V and 0 bases from J, the gap between germline ends came to 5 bases. Germline V CDR1 and CDR2: KGHDR, SFDVKD. The CDR3 protein is CATSAGSTDTQYF. In DNA form, the CDR3 reads TGTGCCACCAGTGCCGGTAGCACAGATACGCAGTATTTT.

The genes are TRBV12-5 and TRBJ1-6; D call uncertain. The CDR3 extends over 12 amino acids. Germline V lookup: CDR1 LGHNT, CDR2 FRNRAP. The CDR3 region is CASERDGSPLHF. Written as DNA, the CDR3 is TGTGCCAGCGAAAGGGATGGTTCACCCCTCCACTTT.

In the case of this clonotype: Germline is not matched at one junction end, which may reflect a read error. The V gene is TRBV7-6, the J gene TRBJ2-5; D is possibly TRBD1 or TRBD2 (5 bases each). Germline V gives CDR1 SGHVS, CDR2 FNYEAQ. The CDR3 length is 17 residues. The CDR3 is CAGSLVGRGHPKETQYF. In DNA form, the CDR3 reads TGTGCCGGCAGCTTAGTGGGGCGAGGGCATCCTAAAGAGACCCAGTACTTC.

The rearrangement links TRBV2 to TRBJ2-7, with 9 bases identical to TRBD1. Trimming took 6 bases from V and 4 from J; bases not matched to a gene: 10. The CDR3 runs 15 residues. Per the germline V gene, CDR1 is SNHLY and CDR2 is FYNNEI. The CDR3 loop reads CASRTGTGSLYEQYF. The CDR3 DNA sequence: TGTGCCAGCAGGACCGGGACAGGGTCCCTTTACGAGCAGTACTTC. Combining the CDR3 with reference TRBV2 and TRBJ2-7 gives the whole variable domain EPEVTQTPSHQVTQMGQEVILRCVPISNHLYFYWYRQILGQKVEFLVSFYNNEISEKSEIFDDQFSVERPDGSNFTLKIRSTKLEDSAMYFCASRTGTGSLYEQYFGPGTRLTVT.

The gene calls are TRBV24-1 and TRBJ2-1; 7 bases are a match to TRBD2. The length of the CDR3 is 16 residues. After removal of 3 bases from V and 5 bases from J, the junction contained 9 bases not matched to a gene. Germline loops: CDR1 KGHDR, CDR2 SFDVKD. The CDR3 nucleotides are TGTGCCACCAGTGATCCCGTCGGCGGGAGCGACAATGAGCAGTTCTTC. Protein: CATSDPVGGSDNEQFF.

This clonotype was found many times. The J gene is TRBJ1-3, the V gene TRBV7-9; D remains ambiguous. Trimming removed 7 bases from V and 0 bases from J, with 7 bases in between. Germline CDR1 reads SEHNR; CDR2 reads FQNEAQ (reference sequence). This CDR3 is built from 13 residues. This CDR3 reads CASIGNSGNTIYF. DNA for the CDR3: TGTGCCAGCATTGGAAACTCTGGAAACACCATATATTTT.

The chain joins TRBV24-1 to TRBJ2-3, with 9 nucleotides matching TRBD2. With V trimmed by 7 bases and J by 4 bases, 5 bases remained unmatched. The CDR3 runs to 14 residues. Germline lookup yields CDR1 KGHDR and CDR2 SFDVKD. The CDR3 nucleotides are TGTGCCACCAGAAATAGCGGGAGCTCAGATACGCAGTATTTT. Translating gives CATRNSGSSDTQYF.